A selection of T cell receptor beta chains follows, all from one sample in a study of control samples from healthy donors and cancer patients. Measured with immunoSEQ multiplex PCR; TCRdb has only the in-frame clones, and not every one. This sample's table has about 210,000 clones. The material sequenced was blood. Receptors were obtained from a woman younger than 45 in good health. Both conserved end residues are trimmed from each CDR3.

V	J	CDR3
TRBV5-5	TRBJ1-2	ASSQGQINYGYT
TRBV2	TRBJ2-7	AGLRLGATYEQY
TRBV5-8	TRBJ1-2	ASSLGSWSGYT
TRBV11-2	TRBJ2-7	ASSLGQGRGEQY
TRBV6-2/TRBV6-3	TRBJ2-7	ASSYGAGGPYEQY
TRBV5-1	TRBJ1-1	ASSADLNTEAF
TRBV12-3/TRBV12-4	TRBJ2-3	ASSIGGTDTQY
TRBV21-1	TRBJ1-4	ASSKDRRQGAQKLF
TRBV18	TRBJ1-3	ASSPRVFGEDSGNTIY
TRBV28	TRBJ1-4	ASSLREKLF
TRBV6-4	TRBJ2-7	ASRVKLEESSYEQY
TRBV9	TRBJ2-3	ASSVGGASAVTTQY
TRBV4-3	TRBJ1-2	ASIPGIRT
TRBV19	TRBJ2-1	ASSIDLRGGFNEQF
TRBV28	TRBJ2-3	ASSLSGLDTDTQY
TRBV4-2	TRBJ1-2	ASSQGARNYGYT
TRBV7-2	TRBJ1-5	ASSLRQIPNQPQH
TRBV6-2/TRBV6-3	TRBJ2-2	ASSLQGSGELF
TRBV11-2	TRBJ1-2	ASSLDRSGGYT
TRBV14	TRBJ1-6	ASSPLRGSVSPLH
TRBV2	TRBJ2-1	ASSEVPTSGGYNEQF
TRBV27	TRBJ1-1	ASSLSGRDTEAF
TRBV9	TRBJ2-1	ASSAKLAGYNEQF
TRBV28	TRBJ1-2	ASSLRQTGYT
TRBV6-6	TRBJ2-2	ASTGGPSNTGELF
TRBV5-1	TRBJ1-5	ASSWGRNQPQH
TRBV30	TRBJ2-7	AAGTDVSYEQY
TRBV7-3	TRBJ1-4	ASSAAGGIGEKLF
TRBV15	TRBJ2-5	ATSRDIPGGRVETQY
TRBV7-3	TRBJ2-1	ASSLSQRHEQF
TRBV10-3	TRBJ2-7	AIRNTGESSYEQY
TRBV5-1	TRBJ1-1	ASSSFDRSSFRGYTEAF
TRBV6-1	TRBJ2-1	ASSGGSGEAYNEQF
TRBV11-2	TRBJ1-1	ASKRAGMNTEAF
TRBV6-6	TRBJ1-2	ASSRTQLYSNYGYT
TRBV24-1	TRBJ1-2	ATRTETGYT
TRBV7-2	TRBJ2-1	ASSLDSYNEQF
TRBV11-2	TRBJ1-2	ASSPQGQGAGYT
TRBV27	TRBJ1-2	ASSSLSGGYGYT
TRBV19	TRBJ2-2	ASRPGQNTGELF
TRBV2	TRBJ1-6	ASSAGRSYNSPLH
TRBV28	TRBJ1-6	ASSLDPLLYNSPLH
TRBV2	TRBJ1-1	ASRTDRGITEAF
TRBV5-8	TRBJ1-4	ASSSSTGALNEKLF
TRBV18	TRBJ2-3	ASSGGGTDTQY
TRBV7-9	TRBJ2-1	ASSQRTLGSYNEQF
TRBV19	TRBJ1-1	ASSIFPDRASTEAF
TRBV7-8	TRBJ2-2	ASSPRLAGEAGELF
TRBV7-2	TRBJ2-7	ASSNRDSRYEQY
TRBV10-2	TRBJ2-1	ASSEKGHLVVYEQF
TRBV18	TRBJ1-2	ASSRAGDTNYGYT
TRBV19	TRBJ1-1	ASRMDRGDNAEAF
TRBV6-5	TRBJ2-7	ASSFGSSYEQY
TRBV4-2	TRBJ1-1	ASSQDRGALAEAF
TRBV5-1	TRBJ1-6	ASSLSRTGDSPLH